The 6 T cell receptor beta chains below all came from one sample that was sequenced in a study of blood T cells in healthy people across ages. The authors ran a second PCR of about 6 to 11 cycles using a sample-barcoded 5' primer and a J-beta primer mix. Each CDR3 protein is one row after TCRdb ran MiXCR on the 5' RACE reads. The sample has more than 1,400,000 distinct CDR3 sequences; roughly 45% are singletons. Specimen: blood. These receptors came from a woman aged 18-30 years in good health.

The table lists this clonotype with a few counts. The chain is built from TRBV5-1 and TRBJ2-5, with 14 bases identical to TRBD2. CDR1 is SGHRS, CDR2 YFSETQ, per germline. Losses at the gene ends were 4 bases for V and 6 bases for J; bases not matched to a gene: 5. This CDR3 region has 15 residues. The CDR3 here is CASSKGLAGDKTQYF. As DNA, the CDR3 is TGCGCCAGCAGCAAGGGACTAGCGGGAGATAAGACCCAGTACTTC.

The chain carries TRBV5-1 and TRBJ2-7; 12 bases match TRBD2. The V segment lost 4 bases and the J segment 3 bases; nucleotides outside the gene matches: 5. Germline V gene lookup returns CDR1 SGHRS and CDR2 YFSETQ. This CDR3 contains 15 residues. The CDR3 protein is CASSPWTSGVYEQYF. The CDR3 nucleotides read TGCGCCAGCAGCCCGTGGACTAGCGGGGTCTACGAGCAGTACTTC. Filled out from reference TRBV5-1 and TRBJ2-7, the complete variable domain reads KAGVTQTPRYLIKTRGQQVTLSCSPISGHRSVSWYQQTPGQGLQFLFEYFSETQRNKGNFPGRFSGRQFSNSRSEMNVSTLELGDSALYLCASSPWTSGVYEQYFGPGTRLTVT.

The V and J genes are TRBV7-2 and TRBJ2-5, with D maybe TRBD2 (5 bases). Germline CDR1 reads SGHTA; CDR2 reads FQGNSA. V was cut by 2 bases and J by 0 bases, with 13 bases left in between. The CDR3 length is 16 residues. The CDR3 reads CASSLRGVANQETQYF. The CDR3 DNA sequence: TGTGCCAGCAGCTTAAGAGGCGTAGCGAACCAAGAGACCCAGTACTTC. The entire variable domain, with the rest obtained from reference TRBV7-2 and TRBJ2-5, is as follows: GAGVSQSPSNKVTEKGKDVELRCDPISGHTALYWYRQSLGQGLEFLIYFQGNSAPDKSGLPSDRFSAERTGGSVSTLTIQRTQQEDSAVYLCASSLRGVANQETQYFGPGTRLLVL.

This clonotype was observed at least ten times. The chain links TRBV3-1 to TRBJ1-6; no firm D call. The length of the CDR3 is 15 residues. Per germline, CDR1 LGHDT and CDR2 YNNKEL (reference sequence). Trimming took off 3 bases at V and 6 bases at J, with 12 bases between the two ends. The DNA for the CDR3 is TGTGCCAGCAGCCATAAGCGCGGGAGTAATTCACCCCTCCACTTT. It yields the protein CASSHKRGSNSPLHF.

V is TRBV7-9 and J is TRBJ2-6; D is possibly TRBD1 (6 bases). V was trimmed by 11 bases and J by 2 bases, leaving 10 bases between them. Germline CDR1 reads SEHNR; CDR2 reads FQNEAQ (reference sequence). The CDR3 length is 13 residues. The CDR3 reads CAGQPPGANVLTF. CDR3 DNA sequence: TGTGCCGGACAGCCCCCTGGGGCCAACGTCCTGACTTTC.

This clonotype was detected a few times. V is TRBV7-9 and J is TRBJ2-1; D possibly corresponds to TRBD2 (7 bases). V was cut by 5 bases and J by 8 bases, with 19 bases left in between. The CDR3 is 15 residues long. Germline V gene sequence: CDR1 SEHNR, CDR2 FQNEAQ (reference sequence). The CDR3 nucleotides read TGTGCCAGCAGCCGGAAGGGGGGGCCCGTCGATGAGCAGTTCTTC. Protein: CASSRKGGPVDEQFF.